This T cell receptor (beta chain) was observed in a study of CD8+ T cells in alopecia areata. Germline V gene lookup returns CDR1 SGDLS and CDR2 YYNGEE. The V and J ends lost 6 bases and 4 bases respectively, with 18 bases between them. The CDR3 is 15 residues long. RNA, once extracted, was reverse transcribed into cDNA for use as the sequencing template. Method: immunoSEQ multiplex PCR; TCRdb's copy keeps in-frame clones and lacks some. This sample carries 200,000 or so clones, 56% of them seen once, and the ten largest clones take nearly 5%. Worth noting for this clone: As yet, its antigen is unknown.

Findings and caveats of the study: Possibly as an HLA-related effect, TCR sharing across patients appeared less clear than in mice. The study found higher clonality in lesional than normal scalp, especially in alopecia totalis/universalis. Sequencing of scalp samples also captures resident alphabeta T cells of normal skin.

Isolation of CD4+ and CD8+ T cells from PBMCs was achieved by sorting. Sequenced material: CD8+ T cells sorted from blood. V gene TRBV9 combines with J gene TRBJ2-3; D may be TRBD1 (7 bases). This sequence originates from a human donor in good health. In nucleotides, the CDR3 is TGTGCCAGCACCCATGGGTCAGGGGGGCCAGATACGCAGTATTTT. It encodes CASTHGSGGPDTQYF.